This T cell receptor (beta chain) appears in the sequencing data of a study of neurological immune-mediated disorders (dated by TCRdb to between 2018 and 2021). As for the study more broadly: Peripheral blood TCR-beta repertoires from HTLV-I-associated myelopathy (HAM/TSP) patients, multiple sclerosis patients and healthy controls were compared by UMI-based sequencing. Alongside PBMC samples, the set of 106 TCR-beta libraries contained longitudinal samples, technical triplicates, and paired CD4+ and CD8+ T-cell subsets that had been sorted. To precisely calculate how much the frequency of each individual clone varied, libraries were sequenced in technical triplicate. The cohort was made up of 68 subjects, consisting of around 15 HAM/TSP patients, approximately 35 multiple sclerosis patients and 20 healthy controls.

The time point label here, explained by the study, means: technical triplicate 3. TCR libraries for sorted subsets were made from over 750,000 sorted CD4+ or CD8+ T cells. Peripheral blood was subjected to Ficoll-Hypaque density gradient centrifugation to isolate PBMCs, which were then cryopreserved in liquid nitrogen. The study also sequenced paired sorted CD4+ and CD8+ subsets from healthy controls, HAM/TSP patients and MS patients. Note on this clonotype: Its antigen remains undetermined. One junction end disagrees with the germline gene, perhaps due to a read error.

The CDR3 starts with the cysteine, ends with the phenylalanine, and has 16 residues. Only CDR3 DNA remains: 48 bases, in frame from the first base. CDR1 and CDR2, looked up from the germline V gene (reference sequence), are MNHNY and SVGAGI. To synthesize cDNA, template-switch 5'RACE was performed with a primer carrying a 10-nucleotide random unique molecular identifier so that each TCR transcript was tagged. Each sequencing run produced over 160 million TCR-beta sequences covering 15-18 subjects. Total RNA was extracted with the RNeasy kit. TCR-beta VDJ regions were amplified with primers for the TCR constant region and the 5'RACE anchor, using the KAPA Real-time Library Amplification kit. Sample indexes and Illumina adaptors were added in a first PCR, after which library yield was increased in a second PCR. After Ampure bead purification, the TCR product of roughly 650 bp was size-selected on a 2% E-gel SizeSelection system. Before pooling, library quality was assessed on a Bioanalyzer, concentration was determined with Qubit, and library quantification was performed with the Kapa Library Quantification kit. Paired-end 2 x 150 bp sequencing of the libraries was performed on an Illumina HiSeq 2500. To increase sequence diversity, about 25-31% phiX was spiked into each library pool. Per the authors' processing: Quality-filtered reads were processed with the UMI-based MiGEC pipeline, which removed over 80% of raw TCR sequences during error correction. VDJ genes were aligned to IMGT germline references, and clonotypes were defined by unique CDR3 amino acid sequence plus V-J genes. VDJtools evaluated clonal expansion, Shannon diversity and CDR3 relatedness (CalcPairwiseDistances, ClusterSamples); CLCbio workbench built phylogenetic trees. Expanded clones were defined as having at least 8 unique UMIs, based on coefficient-of-variation modelling across technical triplicates. TCRdb reprocessed the public reads (quality trimming at Q25 with fastp, clone calling with MiXCR) and kept in-frame beta chains. Duplicate CDR3 protein sequences are folded into a single record with the most common DNA and genes. None of the V and J calls come from the authors' own analysis; TCRdb made them. Within this sample are about 30,000 distinct CDR3 sequences, with 15% to 20% of them counted one time only. Roughly 4.5% of the sample rests with the top ten.

General conclusions and limits of the study: Across subjects, expanded clones never shared an identical CDR3 amino acid sequence, which suggests that the TCR-beta repertoires in every group were private. TCR clonal expansion was highest in HAM/TSP patients and lowest in MS patients, with MS patients falling below even healthy controls.

Sequencing was performed on CD4+ T cells from blood. Recombination linked TRBV6-6 to TRBJ1-1; the D segment could be TRBD1, given 5 matching bases. The TCR was taken from a female donor with HTLV-1-associated myelopathy (HAM/TSP). The CDR3: CTSSTTASTAYPKAFF. The DNA reads TGTACCAGCAGTACTACTGCCTCGACAGCTTACCCTAAAGCTTTCTTT.